This passage covers 27 T cell receptor beta chains from one sample sequenced in a study of T-cell reconstitution after alpha-beta-depleted transplantation in children. Molecular barcoding with unique molecular identifiers was used for the TCRbeta library. TCRdb called the PCR reads again in MiXCR, with one record for every CDR3 protein. This repertoire shows over 200,000 distinct CDR3 sequences, approximately 9% found once; its top ten account for less than 8%. The source material was PBMCs from the stem cell graft donor, sampled from the stem cell graft. The receptors were gathered from a human donor who donated a stem cell graft to a child with acute lymphoblastic leukemia.

The gene calls are TRBV7-7 and TRBJ1-4; D remains ambiguous. The CDR3 is 15 residues long. CDR1 is SSHAT and CDR2 is FNYEAQ in the germline V gene (reference sequence). V dropped 5 bases and J dropped 8 bases, with 18 bases sitting between them. CDR3 in amino acids: CASSEMGLKGEKLFF. The CDR3 region has the DNA TGTGCCAGCAGCGAAATGGGCCTAAAGGGCGAAAAACTGTTTTTT.

This clonotype was recorded at least ten times. V gene TRBV12-3 or TRBV12-4 combines with J gene TRBJ2-3; the D is unclear. Trimming removed 6 bases from V and 9 bases from J, with 13 bases in between. This CDR3 is 12 amino acids long. CDR3 sequence: CASSPLEGTQYF. CDR3 sequence (DNA): TGTGCCAGCAGCCCGCTAGAAGGGACGCAGTATTTT.

The chain links TRBV12-3 or TRBV12-4 to TRBJ2-7; 10 positions match TRBD1. The CDR3 is 17 amino acids. V shed 0 bases and J 4 bases; nucleotides not matched to a gene: 9. CDR3 nucleotide sequence: TGTGCCAGCAGTTTAGCCGTGGACAGGGGGACGGGGTACGAGCAGTACTTC. Residues: CASSLAVDRGTGYEQYF.

A few counts support this clonotype. The rearrangement uses TRBV18 and TRBJ2-7; no firm D call. Between the trimmed V and J ends, which lost 3 bases and 6 bases, there was a span of 15 bases. The germline V gene encodes CDR1 KGHSH and CDR2 LQKENI. The CDR3 is 14 amino acids. CDR3 sequence reads: CASSPLAHPAEQYF. Here the CDR3 DNA reads TGTGCCAGCTCACCGTTAGCTCATCCCGCCGAGCAGTACTTC. Combining the CDR3 with reference TRBV18 and TRBJ2-7 gives the whole variable domain NAGVMQNPRHLVRRRGQEARLRCSPMKGHSHVYWYRQLPEEGLKFMVYLQKENIIDESGMPKERFSAEFPKEGPSILRIQQVVRGDSAAYFCASSPLAHPAEQYFGPGTRLTVT.

The V call is TRBV19, the J call TRBJ1-5, with 7 bases that match TRBD1. CDR1 and CDR2 (germline): LNHDA, SQIVND (reference sequence). This CDR3 has 14 residues. The J segment lost 7 bases and the V segment lost 3 bases, leaving 6 bases of the junction unmatched. In DNA, the CDR3 is TGTGCCAGTAGTATCGTAAACAGGGGACAGCCCCAGCATTTT. Protein product: CASSIVNRGQPQHF.

This clonotype was seen repeatedly, ten times or more. V gene TRBV4-1 combines with J gene TRBJ1-1; 10 bases fit TRBD1. Germline V gene lookup returns CDR1 MGHRA and CDR2 YSYEKL. This CDR3 has 15 residues. Trimming took 3 bases from V and 6 from J; bases not matched to a gene: 7. CDR3 sequence reads: CASSQGGQGFSEAFF. CDR3 coding DNA: TGCGCCAGCAGCCAGGGGGGACAGGGGTTCTCTGAAGCTTTCTTT.

The sample holds a few counts of this clonotype. The V and J genes are TRBV5-1 and TRBJ1-2, with no clear D. V was pared by 3 bases and J by 7 bases, with 19 bases between. The CDR3 runs to 15 residues. Germline loops: CDR1 SGHRS, CDR2 YFSETQ. This CDR3 reads CASSSRGSSPSGYTF. The CDR3 region has the DNA TGCGCCAGCAGCTCAAGAGGGAGCTCTCCTTCTGGCTACACCTTC. The complete variable domain, with remaining parts taken from reference TRBV5-1 and TRBJ1-2, reads KAGVTQTPRYLIKTRGQQVTLSCSPISGHRSVSWYQQTPGQGLQFLFEYFSETQRNKGNFPGRFSGRQFSNSRSEMNVSTLELGDSALYLCASSSRGSSPSGYTFGSGTRLTVV.

V is TRBV30 and J is TRBJ1-5; a possible D gene is TRBD1 (5 bases). Germline V gene sequence: CDR1 GTSNPN, CDR2 SVGIG (reference sequence). V was pared by 3 bases and J by 6 bases, with 18 bases between. The CDR3 sequence is 15 residues long. In nucleotides, the CDR3 is TGTGCCTGGAGAGGGGCCGTGGGGACGGGTCAGCCCCAGCATTTT. Translation gives CAWRGAVGTGQPQHF. Full variable domain (rest looked up from reference TRBV30 and TRBJ1-5): SQTIHQWPATLVQPVGSPLSLECTVEGTSNPNLYWYRQAAGRGLQLLFYSVGIGQISSEVPQNLSASRPQDRQFILSSKKLLLSDSGFYLCAWRGAVGTGQPQHFGDGTRLSIL.

There are many counts of this clonotype. This chain links TRBV29-1 with TRBJ2-5, with 8 bases aligning to TRBD1. CDR1 is SQVTM, CDR2 ANQGSEA, per germline. The CDR3 runs to 14 residues. Trimming removed 7 bases from V and 1 base from J; junction bases left unmatched: 8. The CDR3 spells CSGVPGQAQETQYF. The CDR3 region has the DNA TGCAGCGGGGTACCGGGACAGGCCCAAGAGACCCAGTACTTC. Variable domain in full (rest from reference TRBV29-1 and TRBJ2-5): SAVISQKPSRDICQRGTSLTIQCQVDSQVTMMFWYRQQPGQSLTLIATANQGSEATYESGFVIDKFPISRPNLTFSTLTVSNMSPEDSSIYLCSGVPGQAQETQYFGPGTRLLVL.

This clonotype was recorded at least ten times. V is TRBV12-3 or TRBV12-4 and J is TRBJ2-1, with 7 bases identical to TRBD1. J gave up 2 bases and V 10 bases, and 5 bases lay outside the gene matches. The CDR3 consists of 13 residues. The CDR3 DNA follows: TGTGCCACGACAGGGTCCACCTACAATGAGCAGTTCTTC. It is translated as CATTGSTYNEQFF.

This clonotype has more than one count but fewer than ten. The chain uses TRBV6-1 and TRBJ2-7; possible D gene TRBD1, 10 bases. Trimming took off 6 bases at V and 2 bases at J, with 26 bases between the two ends. The CDR3 runs 18 residues. Looked up from germline, CDR1 is MNHNS and CDR2 is SASEGT. The CDR3 coding sequence is TGTGCCAGCAGACCGCCGGGACAGGGGATAGCGGGGGCCTACGAGCAGTACTTC. This sequence encodes CASRPPGQGIAGAYEQYF.

This chain joins TRBV6-1 and TRBJ1-5; possibly TRBD1 for D (5 bases). The ends were cut back, 4 bases at V and 0 bases at J, with 28 bases in the middle. Per germline, CDR1 MNHNS and CDR2 SASEGT. This CDR3 is 21 amino acids long. CDR3 in DNA: TGTGCCAGCAGTGCGGTGGGCATGGGACCCGGTGGCGGCTATAGCAATCAGCCCCAGCATTTT. Amino acid sequence: CASSAVGMGPGGGYSNQPQHF.

The sample holds a few counts of this clonotype. The CDR3 nucleotides are TGCAGTGCGAAGATAGGGGGGACTGAAGCTTTCTTT. Translating it yields CSAKIGGTEAFF. The rearrangement uses TRBV20-1 and TRBJ1-1; D might be TRBD1 (6 bases). The V and J ends lost 6 bases and 5 bases respectively, with 13 bases between them. CDR3 length: 12 amino acids. The germline V gene has CDR1 DFQATT and CDR2 SNEGSKA (reference sequence).

The chain combines TRBV2 with TRBJ2-5; D is unclear. This CDR3 region has 13 residues. Per the germline V gene, CDR1 is SNHLY and CDR2 is FYNNEI. V lost 6 bases and J lost 3, with 11 bases in between. CDR3 DNA: TGTGCCAGCAGGGCCCAACCAAAAGAGACCCAGTACTTC. Translating it yields CASRAQPKETQYF.

The chain links TRBV11-2 to TRBJ1-1; D gene ambiguous. Looked up from germline, CDR1 is SGHAT and CDR2 is FQNNGV. The V end lost 1 base, the J end lost 8 bases, and 8 bases lay between the germline ends. This CDR3 contains 12 residues. CDR3 region: CASSLAGLEAFF. DNA of the CDR3: TGTGCCAGCAGCTTAGCCGGGTTAGAAGCTTTCTTT.

This clonotype occurred many times. The chain uses TRBV12-3 or TRBV12-4 and TRBJ1-5; a possible D gene is TRBD1 (5 bases). CDR3 length: 14 amino acids. V lost 3 bases and J lost 4, with 10 bases in between. The CDR3 DNA is TGTGCCAGCAGTTTGTCAGGGATGAATCAGCCCCAGCATTTT. It translates to CASSLSGMNQPQHF.

The chain carries TRBV6-1 and TRBJ1-5, with D possibly being TRBD1 (6 bases). This CDR3 has 17 residues. Germline values: CDR1 MNHNS, CDR2 SASEGT. Trimming took off 6 bases at V and 0 bases at J, with 18 bases between the two ends. In nucleotides, the CDR3 is TGTGCCAGCAGCCCCACCCAGGGGACGTATAGCAATCAGCCCCAGCATTTT. This translates into CASSPTQGTYSNQPQHF.

This clonotype has at least ten counts. The chain couples TRBV24-1 to TRBJ1-2; D remains unclear. Trimming removed 4 bases from V and 2 bases from J, with 7 bases in between. The CDR3 is 13 residues long. Per germline, CDR1 KGHDR and CDR2 SFDVKD. The CDR3 DNA reads TGTGCCACCAGTGACTCGGTGAACTATGGCTACACCTTC. Its protein is CATSDSVNYGYTF.

The chain joins TRBV7-7 to TRBJ2-7; D unclear. From germline, CDR1 is SSHAT and CDR2 FNYEAQ (reference sequence). The CDR3 extends over 15 amino acids. V lost 5 bases to trimming and J lost 9 bases, with 23 bases between them. CDR3 loop: CASSLPDNATRVQYF. The DNA for the CDR3 is TGTGCCAGCAGCCTTCCCGACAATGCCACGCGTGTGCAGTACTTC.

The chain links TRBV12-3 or TRBV12-4 to TRBJ2-7; 7 bases map to TRBD2. The V and J ends lost 5 bases and 6 bases, in that order; junction bases with no gene match: 19. The CDR3 runs 17 residues. The CDR3 nucleotides read TGTGCCAGCAGTCTCTCCTGGGGAGGGCCCTCCTCATCCGAGCAGTACTTC. Protein: CASSLSWGGPSSSEQYF.

This clonotype was detected only a few times. The V and J genes are TRBV6-4 and TRBJ2-3, with D possibly TRBD2 on 6 matching bases. CDR3 length: 15 residues. The V and J ends lost 2 bases and 0 bases respectively, with 9 bases between them. Per the germline V gene, CDR1 is MRHNA and CDR2 is SNTAGT. The CDR3 DNA sequence: TGTGCCAGCAGTGACGGGACTGGCAGCACAGATACGCAGTATTTT. This codes for CASSDGTGSTDTQYF.

This clonotype was counted many times. The chain combines TRBV7-9 with TRBJ2-1, with TRBD1 as a possible D gene (6 bases). CDR1 and CDR2 (germline): SEHNR, FQNEAQ (reference sequence). This CDR3 has 15 residues. V was trimmed by 3 bases and J by 0 bases, leaving 9 bases between them. The CDR3 protein is CASSFSDSSYNEQFF. The CDR3 bases are TGTGCCAGCAGCTTTTCGGACAGCTCCTACAATGAGCAGTTCTTC.

This clonotype was counted ten times or more. The chain recombines TRBV6-2 or TRBV6-3 with TRBJ2-7, with 14 positions matching TRBD2. CDR3 length equals 15 residues. The V and J ends lost 0 bases and 5 bases, in that order; junction bases with no gene match: 0. Germline V gene sequence: CDR1 MNHEY, CDR2 SVGEGT. The CDR3 reads CASSYSGLAGDEQYF. DNA for the CDR3: TGTGCCAGCAGTTACTCGGGACTAGCGGGGGACGAGCAGTACTTC.

This clonotype was detected only a few times. This chain connects TRBV6-5 to TRBJ2-4, with 9 bases matching TRBD1. The CDR3 contains 15 residues. Germline V CDR1 and CDR2: MNHEY, SVGAGI. With 6 bases clipped from V and 7 bases from J, the junction kept 10 bases outside the gene matches. CDR3 in DNA: TGTGCCAGCAGGTTAGGGACAGGGAGTAGCAACATTCAGTACTTC. Its translation: CASRLGTGSSNIQYF.

This chain joins TRBV7-2 and TRBJ1-2; D possibly corresponds to TRBD1 (6 bases). Trimming pared 1 base from V and 9 bases from J, leaving 9 bases between. The germline gives CDR1 SGHTA, CDR2 FQGNSA. The CDR3 covers 12 residues. The CDR3 coding sequence is TGTGCCAGCAGCTTAGTACAGGGTAGCTACACCTTC. It yields the protein CASSLVQGSYTF.

The CDR3 reads CASTEQGRDNEQFF. CDR3 nucleotides: TGTGCCAGCACCGAGCAGGGTAGGGACAATGAGCAGTTCTTC. This chain uses TRBV2 with TRBJ2-1; D perhaps matches TRBD1 (5 bases). This CDR3 region has 14 residues. Deletions cut 7 bases from V and 5 bases from J, with 15 bases between. In germline, CDR1 is SNHLY, CDR2 FYNNEI.

V is TRBV19 and J is TRBJ1-1; 8 bases map to TRBD1. Germline CDR1 LNHDA, CDR2 SQIVND (reference sequence). V lost 7 bases, J lost 1 base, and 8 bases stayed unmatched. This CDR3 is 15 amino acids long. The chain's CDR3 is CASTKRGTGNTEAFF. Here the CDR3 DNA reads TGTGCCAGTACCAAGAGGGGGACAGGGAACACTGAAGCTTTCTTT.